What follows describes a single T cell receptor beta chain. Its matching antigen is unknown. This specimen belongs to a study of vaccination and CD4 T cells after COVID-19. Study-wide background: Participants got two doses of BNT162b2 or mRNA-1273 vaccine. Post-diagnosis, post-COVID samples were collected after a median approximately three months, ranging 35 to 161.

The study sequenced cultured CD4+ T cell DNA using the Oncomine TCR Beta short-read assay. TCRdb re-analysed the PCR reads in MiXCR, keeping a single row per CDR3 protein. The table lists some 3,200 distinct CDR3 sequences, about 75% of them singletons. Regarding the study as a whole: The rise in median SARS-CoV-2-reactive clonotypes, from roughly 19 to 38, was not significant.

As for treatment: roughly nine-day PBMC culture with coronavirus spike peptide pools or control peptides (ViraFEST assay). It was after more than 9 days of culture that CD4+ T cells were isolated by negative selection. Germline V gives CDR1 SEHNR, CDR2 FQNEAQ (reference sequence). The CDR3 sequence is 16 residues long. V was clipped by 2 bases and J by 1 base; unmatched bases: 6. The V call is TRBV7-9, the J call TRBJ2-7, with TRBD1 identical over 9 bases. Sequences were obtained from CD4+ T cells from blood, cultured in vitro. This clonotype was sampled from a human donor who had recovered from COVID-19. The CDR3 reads CASSLRSDRGSYEQYF. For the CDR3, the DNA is TGTGCCAGCAGCTTAAGATCGGACAGGGGATCCTACGAGCAGTACTTC.